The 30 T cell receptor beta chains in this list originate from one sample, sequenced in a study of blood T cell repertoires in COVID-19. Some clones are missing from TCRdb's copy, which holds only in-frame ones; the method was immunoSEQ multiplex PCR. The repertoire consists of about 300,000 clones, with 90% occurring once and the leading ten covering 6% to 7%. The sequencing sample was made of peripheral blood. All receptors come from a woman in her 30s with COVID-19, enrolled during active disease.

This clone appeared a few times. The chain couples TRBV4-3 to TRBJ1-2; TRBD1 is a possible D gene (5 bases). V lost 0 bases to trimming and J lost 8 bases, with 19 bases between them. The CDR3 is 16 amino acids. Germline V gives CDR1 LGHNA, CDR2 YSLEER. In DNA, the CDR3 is TGCGCCAGCAGCCAAGACCCCCCGGGGGGATCTGGGGGCTACACCTTC. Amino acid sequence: CASSQDPPGGSGGYTF.

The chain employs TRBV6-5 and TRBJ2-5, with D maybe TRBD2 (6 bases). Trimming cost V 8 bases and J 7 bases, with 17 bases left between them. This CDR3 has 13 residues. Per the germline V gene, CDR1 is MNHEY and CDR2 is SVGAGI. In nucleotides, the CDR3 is TGTGCCAGCGCGGGCGGGGTCGCCCGGACCCAGTACTTC. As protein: CASAGGVARTQYF.

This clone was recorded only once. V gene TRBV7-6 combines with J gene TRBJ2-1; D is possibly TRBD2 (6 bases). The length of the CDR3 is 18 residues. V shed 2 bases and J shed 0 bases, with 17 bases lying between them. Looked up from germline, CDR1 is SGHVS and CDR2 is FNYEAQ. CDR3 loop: CASSLYGPGLSSYNEQFF. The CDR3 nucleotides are TGTGCCAGCAGCTTATATGGCCCGGGACTGAGCTCCTACAATGAGCAGTTCTTC.

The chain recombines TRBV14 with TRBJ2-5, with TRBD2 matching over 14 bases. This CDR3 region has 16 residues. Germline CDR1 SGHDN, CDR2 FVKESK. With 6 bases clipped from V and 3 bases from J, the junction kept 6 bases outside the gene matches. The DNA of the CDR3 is TGTGCCAGCAGTCTTCCGGGACTAGCGGGAGAAGAGACCCAGTACTTC. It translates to CASSLPGLAGEETQYF.

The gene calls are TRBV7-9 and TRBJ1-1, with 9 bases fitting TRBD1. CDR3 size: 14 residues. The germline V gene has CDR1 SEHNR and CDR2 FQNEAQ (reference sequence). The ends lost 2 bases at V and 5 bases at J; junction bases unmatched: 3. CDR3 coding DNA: TGTGCCAGCAGCTTACCGACAGGGGGGACTGAAGCTTTCTTT. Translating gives CASSLPTGGTEAFF.

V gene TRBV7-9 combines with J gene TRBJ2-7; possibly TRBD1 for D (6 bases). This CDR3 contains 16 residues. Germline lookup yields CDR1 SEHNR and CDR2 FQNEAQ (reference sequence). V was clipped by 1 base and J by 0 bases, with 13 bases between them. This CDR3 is CASSLVGAGDSYEQYF. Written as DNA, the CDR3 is TGTGCCAGCAGCTTAGTGGGGGCAGGGGACTCCTACGAGCAGTACTTC.

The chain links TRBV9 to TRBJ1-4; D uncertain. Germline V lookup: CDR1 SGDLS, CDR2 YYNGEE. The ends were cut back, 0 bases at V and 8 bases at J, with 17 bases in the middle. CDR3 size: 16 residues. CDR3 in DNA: TGTGCCAGCAGCGTAGCGGCGGGCGGAGGAGAGGAAAAACTGTTTTTT. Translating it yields CASSVAAGGGEEKLFF.

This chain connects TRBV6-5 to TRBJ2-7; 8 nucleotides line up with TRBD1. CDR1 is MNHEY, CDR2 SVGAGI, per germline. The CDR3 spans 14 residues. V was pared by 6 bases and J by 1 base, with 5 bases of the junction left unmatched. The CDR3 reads CASSRGTGSYEQYF. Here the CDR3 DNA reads TGTGCCAGCAGCCGCGGGACAGGATCCTACGAGCAGTACTTC.

The CDR3 DNA reads as TGTGCCAGCAGCCCAGGGGACAGCTATGGCTACACCTTC. Its translation: CASSPGDSYGYTF. The chain couples TRBV4-2 to TRBJ1-2; 7 nucleotides align to TRBD1. The CDR3 totals 13 residues. V was clipped by 4 bases and J by 4 bases; unmatched bases: 3. The germline gives CDR1 LGHNA, CDR2 YNFKEQ.

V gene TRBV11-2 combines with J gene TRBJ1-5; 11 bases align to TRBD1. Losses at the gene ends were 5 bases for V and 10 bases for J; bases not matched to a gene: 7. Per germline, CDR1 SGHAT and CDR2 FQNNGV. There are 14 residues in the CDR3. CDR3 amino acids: CASSTDRGLEPQHF. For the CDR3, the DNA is TGTGCCAGCAGCACGGACAGGGGGCTCGAACCCCAGCATTTT.

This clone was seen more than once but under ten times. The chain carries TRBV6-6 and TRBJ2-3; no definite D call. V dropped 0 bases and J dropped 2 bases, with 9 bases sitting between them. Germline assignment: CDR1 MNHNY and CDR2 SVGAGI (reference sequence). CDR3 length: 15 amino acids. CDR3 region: CASSYSELPTDTQYF. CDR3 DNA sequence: TGTGCCAGCAGTTACTCAGAACTCCCCACAGATACGCAGTATTTT.

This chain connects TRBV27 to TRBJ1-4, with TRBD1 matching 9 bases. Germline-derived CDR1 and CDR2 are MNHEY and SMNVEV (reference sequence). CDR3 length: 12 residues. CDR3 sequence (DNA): TGTGTCGCGGGGACAGGGTATGAAAAACTGTTTTTT. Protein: CVAGTGYEKLFF.

CDR3 sequence: CASSAGQGENQPQHF. The CDR3 DNA is TGTGCCAGCAGCGCGGGACAGGGAGAAAATCAGCCCCAGCATTTT. This rearrangement joins TRBV7-8 to TRBJ1-5; TRBD1 agrees at 9 bases. After removal of 5 bases from V and 4 bases from J, the junction contained 6 bases not matched to a gene. The CDR3 runs to 15 residues. Germline-derived CDR1 and CDR2 are SGHVS and FQNEAQ.

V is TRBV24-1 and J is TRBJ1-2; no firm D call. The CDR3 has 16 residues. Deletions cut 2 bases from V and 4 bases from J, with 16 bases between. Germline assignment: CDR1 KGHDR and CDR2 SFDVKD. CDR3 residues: CATSDSRRGPGYGYTF. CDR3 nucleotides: TGTGCCACCAGTGATTCCCGGCGCGGGCCGGGCTATGGCTACACCTTC.

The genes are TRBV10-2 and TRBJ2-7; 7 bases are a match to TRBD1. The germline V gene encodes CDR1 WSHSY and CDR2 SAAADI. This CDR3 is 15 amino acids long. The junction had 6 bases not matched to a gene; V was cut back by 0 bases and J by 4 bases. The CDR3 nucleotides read TGCGCCAGCAGTGAGTCGCAAGGGGGCCAGTACGAGCAGTACTTC. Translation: CASSESQGGQYEQYF.

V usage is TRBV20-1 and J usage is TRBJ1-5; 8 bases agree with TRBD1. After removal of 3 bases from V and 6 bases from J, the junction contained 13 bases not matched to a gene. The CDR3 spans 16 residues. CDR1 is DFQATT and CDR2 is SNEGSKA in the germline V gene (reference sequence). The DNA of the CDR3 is TGCAGTGCTAGTCCTCCGGACAGGGAAATAGGTCAGCCCCAGCATTTT. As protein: CSASPPDREIGQPQHF.

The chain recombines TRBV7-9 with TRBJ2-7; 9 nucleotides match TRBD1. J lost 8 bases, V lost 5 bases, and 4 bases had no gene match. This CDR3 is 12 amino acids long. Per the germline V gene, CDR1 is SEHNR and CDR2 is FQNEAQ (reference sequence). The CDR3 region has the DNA TGTGCCAGCAGCGTGGACAGGGGTAAGCAGTACTTC. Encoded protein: CASSVDRGKQYF.

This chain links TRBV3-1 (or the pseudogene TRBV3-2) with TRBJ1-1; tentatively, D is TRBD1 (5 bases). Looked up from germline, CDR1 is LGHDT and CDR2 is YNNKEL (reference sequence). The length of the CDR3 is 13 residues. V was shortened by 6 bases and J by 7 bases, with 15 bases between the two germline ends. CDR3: CASSDSPAREAFF. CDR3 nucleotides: TGTGCCAGCAGTGACAGTCCCGCCCGTGAAGCTTTCTTT.

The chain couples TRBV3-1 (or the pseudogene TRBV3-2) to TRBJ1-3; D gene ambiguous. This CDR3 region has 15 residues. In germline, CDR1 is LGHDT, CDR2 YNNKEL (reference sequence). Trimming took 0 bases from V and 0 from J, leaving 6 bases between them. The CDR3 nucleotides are TGTGCCAGCAGCCAAGATGGCTTCTCTGGAAACACCATATATTTT. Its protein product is CASSQDGFSGNTIYF.

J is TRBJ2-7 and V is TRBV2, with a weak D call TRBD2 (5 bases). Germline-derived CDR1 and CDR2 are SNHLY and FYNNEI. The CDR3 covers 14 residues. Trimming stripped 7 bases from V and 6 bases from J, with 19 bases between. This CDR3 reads CASISPWRSGEQYF. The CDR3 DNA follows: TGTGCCAGCATATCCCCTTGGAGGAGTGGCGAGCAGTACTTC.

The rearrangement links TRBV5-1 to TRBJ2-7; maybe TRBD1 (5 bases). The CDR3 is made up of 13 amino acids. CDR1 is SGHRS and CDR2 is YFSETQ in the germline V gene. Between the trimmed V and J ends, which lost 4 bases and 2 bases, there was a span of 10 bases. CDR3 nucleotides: TGCGCCAGCAGCGTGGACAAAGCCTACGAGCAGTACTTC. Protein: CASSVDKAYEQYF.

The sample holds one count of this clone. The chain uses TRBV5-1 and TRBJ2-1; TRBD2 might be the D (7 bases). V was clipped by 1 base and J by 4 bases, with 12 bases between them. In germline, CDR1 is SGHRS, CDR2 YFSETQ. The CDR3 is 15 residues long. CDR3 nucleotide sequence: TGCGCCAGCAGCTTGCCCAGCGGGACATACAATGAGCAGTTCTTC. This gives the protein CASSLPSGTYNEQFF.

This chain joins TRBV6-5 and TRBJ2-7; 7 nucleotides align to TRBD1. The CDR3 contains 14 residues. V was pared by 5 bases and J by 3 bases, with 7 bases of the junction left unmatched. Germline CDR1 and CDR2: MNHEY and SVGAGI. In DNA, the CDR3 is TGTGCCAGCAGTCCCGGGACAGCGGACTACGAGCAGTACTTC. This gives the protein CASSPGTADYEQYF.

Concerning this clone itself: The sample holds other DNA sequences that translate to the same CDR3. The CDR3 reads CASSLVAGYEQYF. As DNA, the CDR3 is TGTGCCAGCAGTTTGGTGGCGGGTTACGAGCAGTACTTC. The chain has TRBV12-3 or TRBV12-4 and TRBJ2-7; tentatively, D is TRBD2 (5 bases). The V gene lost 3 bases and the J gene lost 4 bases, with 10 bases spanning the gap. The CDR3 sequence is 13 residues long.

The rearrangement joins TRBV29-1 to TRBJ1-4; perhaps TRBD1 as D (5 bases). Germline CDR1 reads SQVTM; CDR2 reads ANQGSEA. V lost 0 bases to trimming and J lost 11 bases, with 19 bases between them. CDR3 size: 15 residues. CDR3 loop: CSVEDGGSEFGKLFF. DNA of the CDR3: TGCAGCGTTGAAGACGGGGGGAGTGAGTTTGGGAAACTGTTTTTT.

CDR3 coding DNA: TGTGCCAGTGATCAGGGTTTGAAGACAGATACGCAGTATTTT. It translates to CASDQGLKTDTQYF. The chain couples TRBV19 to TRBJ2-3; perhaps TRBD1 as D (5 bases). The CDR3 extends over 14 amino acids. Per germline, CDR1 LNHDA and CDR2 SQIVND (reference sequence). Trimming removed 8 bases from V and 3 bases from J, with 15 bases in between.

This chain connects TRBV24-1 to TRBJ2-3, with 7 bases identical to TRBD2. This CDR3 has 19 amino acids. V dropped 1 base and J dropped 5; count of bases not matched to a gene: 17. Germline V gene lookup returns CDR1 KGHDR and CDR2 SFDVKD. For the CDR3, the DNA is TGTGCCACCAGTGATTTTTCAGGGAAGGCTAGCGGTCTGAGAGATACGCAGTATTTT. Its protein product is CATSDFSGKASGLRDTQYF.

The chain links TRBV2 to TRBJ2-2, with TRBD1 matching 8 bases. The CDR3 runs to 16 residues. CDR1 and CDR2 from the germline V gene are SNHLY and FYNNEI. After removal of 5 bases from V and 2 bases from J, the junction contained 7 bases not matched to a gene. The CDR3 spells CASSRGQGANTGELFF. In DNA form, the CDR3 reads TGTGCCAGCAGTCGAGGGCAGGGGGCCAACACCGGGGAGCTGTTTTTT. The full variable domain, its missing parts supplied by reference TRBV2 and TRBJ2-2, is EPEVTQTPSHQVTQMGQEVILRCVPISNHLYFYWYRQILGQKVEFLVSFYNNEISEKSEIFDDQFSVERPDGSNFTLKIRSTKLEDSAMYFCASSRGQGANTGELFFGEGSRLTVL.

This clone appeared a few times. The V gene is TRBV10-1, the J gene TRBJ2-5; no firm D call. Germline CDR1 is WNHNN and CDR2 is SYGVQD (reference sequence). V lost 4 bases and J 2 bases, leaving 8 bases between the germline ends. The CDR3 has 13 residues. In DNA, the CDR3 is TGCGCCAGCAGTGCGAACTTACAAGAGACCCAGTACTTC. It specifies CASSANLQETQYF.

The CDR3: CASSIATQETQYF. CDR3 coding DNA: TGTGCCAGCTCTATAGCAACACAAGAGACCCAGTACTTC. The V gene is TRBV6-6, the J gene TRBJ2-5; D is unclear. The V gene's germline CDR1 is MNHNY and CDR2 SVGAGI (reference sequence). The CDR3 has 13 amino acids. V gave up 8 bases and J gave up 2 bases, with 12 bases separating them.